This T cell receptor beta chain was sequenced during a study of T cells in Graves' hyperthyroidism and ophthalmopathy. In the study overall: The initial diagnosis was the point when peripheral blood was collected, ahead of any treatment. Whole-study results and caveats: Model-based prediction identified ophthalmopathy a median around 6.5 months prior to its onset. Most thyroid clonotypes that were expanded above 0.001 also turned up in blood.

The TCR beta CDR3 regions underwent amplification using RNA transcripts as the source. When the TCR CDR3 underwent first-round RT-PCR, the HTBI primer set was used. Using its own MiXCR run on the multiplex PCR reads, TCRdb lists one record per CDR3 protein. The data show about 500,000 distinct CDR3 sequences, under 20% seen once. A remark on this clonotype: Its antigen remains unidentified.

CDR1 is LNHDA, CDR2 SQIVND, per germline (reference sequence). V dropped 4 bases and J dropped 3 bases, with 18 bases sitting between them. This CDR3 comprises 16 residues. PBMCs stemmed from 10 ml fresh peripheral blood. This sequence originates from a woman aged 18-30 years with Graves' ophthalmopathy. The sequencing sample was made of blood. The V gene is TRBV19, the J gene TRBJ1-1; D might be TRBD1 (5 bases). The CDR3 loop is CASSTTGRYVDTEAFF. CDR3 nucleotide sequence: TGTGCCAGTAGTACTACGGGACGGTATGTGGACACTGAAGCTTTCTTT.